The clone carrying this T cell receptor (beta chain) was seen just once. This entry belongs to a study of tumor-infiltrating lymphocytes in oesophageal squamous cell carcinoma. TCRdb itself ran the PCR reads through MiXCR, one entry per CDR3 protein. The sample holds around 18,000 distinct CDR3 sequences, roughly 47% seen once. Between the trimmed V and J ends, which lost 7 bases and 1 base, there was a span of 16 bases. Germline V CDR1 and CDR2: SQVTM, ANQGSEA. This CDR3 comprises 14 residues. The material sequenced was esophageal tumor tissue. The receptor comes from a male donor with esophageal squamous cell carcinoma. The V call is TRBV29-1, the J call TRBJ1-1, with D perhaps TRBD1 (5 bases). CDR3 sequence: CSARQTLKNTEAFF. The CDR3 DNA follows: TGCAGCGCCCGACAGACATTAAAGAACACTGAAGCTTTCTTT.